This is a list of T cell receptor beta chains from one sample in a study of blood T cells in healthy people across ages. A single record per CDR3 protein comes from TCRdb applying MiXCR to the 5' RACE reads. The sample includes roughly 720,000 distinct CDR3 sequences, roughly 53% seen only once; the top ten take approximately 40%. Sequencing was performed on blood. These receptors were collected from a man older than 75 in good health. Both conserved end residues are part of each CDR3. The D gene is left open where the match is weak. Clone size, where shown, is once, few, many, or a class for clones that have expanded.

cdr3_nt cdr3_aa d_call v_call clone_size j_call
TGCAGTGCTAGAAAGACAGGGGCCTACGAGCAGTACTTC CSARKTGAYEQYF TRBD1 TRBV20-1 few TRBJ2-7
TGCGCCAGCAGCTTGTACGTCCGGATTACAGACTCCTACAATGAGCAGTTCTTC CASSLYVRITDSYNEQFF . TRBV5-1 . TRBJ2-1
TGTGCCAGCAAACTAGGGACAGGCTTGAACACTGAAGCTTTCTTT CASKLGTGLNTEAFF TRBD1 TRBV9 . TRBJ1-1
TGTGCCAGCAGTGATGCAGCGGGAGTCCACAATGAGCAGTTCTTC CASSDAAGVHNEQFF TRBD2 TRBV25-1 . TRBJ2-1
TGTGCCAGCAGCGGCCACAGGGCACTGAATGAAAAACTGTTTTTT CASSGHRALNEKLFF . TRBV7-9 . TRBJ1-4
TGTGCCAGCAGCCAATCGAGTCACCTCTACGAGCAGTACTTC CASSQSSHLYEQYF . TRBV4-2 . TRBJ2-7
TGTGCCAGCAGTCAAATTACAGGGTTCGAGCAGTACTTC CASSQITGFEQYF . TRBV25-1 . TRBJ2-7
TGTGCCAGCAGTTTACCCCAAGGGTTTACCGGGGCTTTCTTT CASSLPQGFTGAFF . TRBV12-3/TRBV12-4 . TRBJ1-1
TGTGCCAGCAGTATCGGACTAGCGGGGTTAAACAATGAGCAGTTCTTC CASSIGLAGLNNEQFF TRBD2 TRBV28 . TRBJ2-1
TGCAGCGTTCTCGATTCATCATACAATGAGCAGTACTTC CSVLDSSYNEQYF . TRBV29-1 . TRBJ2-7
TGCGCCAGCAGCGCAAGCGGGAGGGCCCAAGAGACCCAGTACTTC CASSASGRAQETQYF TRBD2 TRBV5-1 few TRBJ2-5
TGTGCCAGCAGCCCAAGCATGGACAGGTTTAACTATGGCTACACCTTC CASSPSMDRFNYGYTF TRBD1 TRBV4-2 . TRBJ1-2
TGCAGTGCGCTTACTTCTTCCCAGTACTTC CSALTSSQYF . TRBV20-1 few TRBJ2-5
TGCGCCAGCAGCCAAGAAGGAACAGGTGCGATCGGCTACACCTTC CASSQEGTGAIGYTF . TRBV4-1 once TRBJ1-2
TGTGCCAGCAGCCCCGAGAGGCGGGGTCGAAGCGAGCAGTACTTC CASSPERRGRSEQYF . TRBV7-2 . TRBJ2-7
TGCAGCGTTGAAGGACCGGGACTAGTTCTAAGCGAGCAGTACTTC CSVEGPGLVLSEQYF TRBD2 TRBV29-1 few TRBJ2-7
TGTGCCAGCAGCTTAGCGGCAGCTAACTCCTACAATGAGCAGTTCTTC CASSLAAANSYNEQFF . TRBV7-2 . TRBJ2-1
TGTGCCAGCAGCCCGTCGACAGGGCCAATCTACGAGCAGTACTTC CASSPSTGPIYEQYF TRBD1 TRBV13 . TRBJ2-7
TGTGCCTCGAGCGGGCAGCGGGCGAACACTGAAGCTTTCTTT CASSGQRANTEAFF . TRBV10-3 . TRBJ1-1
TGTGCCAGCAGTGAACCCGCGCAGTACGAGCAGTACTTC CASSEPAQYEQYF . TRBV2 many TRBJ2-7
TGTGCCAGCAGCTTAAAGGCTAGCGGGTTGGGCACAGATACGCAGTATTTT CASSLKASGLGTDTQYF TRBD2 TRBV11-2 few TRBJ2-3
TGTGCCAGCAGCTCGACAGGGTCTGGGGCCAACGTCCTGACTTTC CASSSTGSGANVLTF TRBD1 TRBV7-9 many TRBJ2-6
TGTGCCAGCAGTTTCTCCGGGACATATGTTTACGAGCAGTACTTC CASSFSGTYVYEQYF . TRBV12-3/TRBV12-4 once TRBJ2-7
TGTGCCAGCAGTCTTGGACGGCAGACCGGGGAGCTGTTTTTT CASSLGRQTGELFF . TRBV6-6 . TRBJ2-2
TGTGCCAGCAGTCATCCGGGACAGGGAGTGGAGACCCAGTACTTC CASSHPGQGVETQYF TRBD1 TRBV6-5 . TRBJ2-5
TGTGCCAGCAGTCGGGACAGGGGACGGGATCAGCCCCAGCATTTT CASSRDRGRDQPQHF TRBD1 TRBV2 few TRBJ1-5
TGCAGTGCTAGATGGCAAGAGACCCAGTACTTC CSARWQETQYF . TRBV20-1 few TRBJ2-5
TGTGCCAGCAGCTATAAAAGGTCTGGGGCCAACGTCCTGACTTTC CASSYKRSGANVLTF . TRBV7-3 once TRBJ2-6
TGTGCCAGCTCCGTCGGATCCACAGATACGCAGTATTTT CASSVGSTDTQYF . TRBV9 . TRBJ2-3
TGTGCCAGCAGCTCCTATGGGTACAGGTACAATGAGCAGTTCTTC CASSSYGYRYNEQFF . TRBV5-6 few TRBJ2-1
TGTGCCAGCAGTTCGCCGGGACTAGCGGGATTTGTGCAGGAGACCCAGTACTTC CASSSPGLAGFVQETQYF TRBD2 TRBV6-5 . TRBJ2-5
TGTGCCAGCAGCGCCGGGCGTCAAGAGACCCAGTACTTC CASSAGRQETQYF . TRBV12-3/TRBV12-4 . TRBJ2-5
TGTGCCAGCAGCTTAGAAGTCTTAGAGACCCAGTACTTC CASSLEVLETQYF . TRBV11-1 . TRBJ2-5
TGTGCCAGCAGCGTTTCTCGTTCGCGGGACAGGGGGCGGTCTGGGGCCAACGTCCTGACTTTC CASSVSRSRDRGRSGANVLTF TRBD1 TRBV9 few TRBJ2-6
TGTGCCAGCAGCTTAGGTCGGCAGTCCTACGAGCAGTACTTC CASSLGRQSYEQYF . TRBV7-9 . TRBJ2-7
TGCAGTGCTATGGGGGGGAGCGGGAGCCAAGAGACCCAGTACTTC CSAMGGSGSQETQYF TRBD2 TRBV20-1 . TRBJ2-5
TGTGCCAGCAGCCTCAGACAGGGTCCCAGAGATACGCAGTATTTT CASSLRQGPRDTQYF TRBD1 TRBV12-3/TRBV12-4 . TRBJ2-3
TGTGCCAGCAGGGAATGGGCTAGCGGAGATACGCAGTATTTT CASREWASGDTQYF TRBD2 TRBV25-1 . TRBJ2-3
TGTGCCAGCAGCCCAGGACAGGGAGCTGGGGAAGAGACCCAGTACTTC CASSPGQGAGEETQYF TRBD1 TRBV3-1 . TRBJ2-5
TGCAGCGCCCGTCGGACTAGTGGCTCCGGGGAGCTGTTTTTT CSARRTSGSGELFF TRBD2 TRBV29-1 . TRBJ2-2
TGTGCCAGCAGTTACTCGACCGTCGGTAGTTCTGAAGCTTTCTTT CASSYSTVGSSEAFF . TRBV6-5 few TRBJ1-1
TGTGCCAGCAGCTTCGGGACAGAAAACTATGGCTACACCTTC CASSFGTENYGYTF TRBD1 TRBV7-9 few TRBJ1-2
TGTGCCAGCAGCTTTAAAGGGCGCGGAACGGATACGCAGTATTTT CASSFKGRGTDTQYF . TRBV5-6 few TRBJ2-3
TGCAGCGTTGGGGTTGAGACCCAGTACTTC CSVGVETQYF . TRBV29-1 . TRBJ2-5
TGCGCCAGCAGCTCGGACAGGGGGAATGAGCAGTTCTTC CASSSDRGNEQFF TRBD1 TRBV5-1 . TRBJ2-1
TGTGCCACCAGAGGGACAGGGTCAGGGAATGAGCAGTTCTTC CATRGTGSGNEQFF TRBD1 TRBV24-1 . TRBJ2-1
TGTGCCAGCACCGCGGGCCGTAATGAGCAGTTCTTC CASTAGRNEQFF . TRBV12-3/TRBV12-4 . TRBJ2-1
TGTGCCAGCAGCTTATCAGGAGCGGGGATCTCCTACGAGCAGTACTTC CASSLSGAGISYEQYF TRBD2 TRBV7-2 . TRBJ2-7
TGCGCCAGCACCTGGGCCGGAGGAACTAACTATGGCTACACCTTC CASTWAGGTNYGYTF . TRBV5-1 . TRBJ1-2
TGTGCCACCAGCCTAAGAGGGACCTACGAGCAGTACTTC CATSLRGTYEQYF . TRBV15 once TRBJ2-7
TGTGCCATCAGTGAGGGGACAGGGGCCTACGAGCAGTACTTC CAISEGTGAYEQYF TRBD1 TRBV10-3 few TRBJ2-7
TGCGCCACGCGCATGGGGACCAATGGCTACACCTTC CATRMGTNGYTF . TRBV5-1 . TRBJ1-2
TGTGCCAGCAGACAGGGACTAGACCAGAGCTCCTACAATGAGCAGTTCTTC CASRQGLDQSSYNEQFF TRBD2 TRBV5-5 . TRBJ2-1
TGTGCCAGCAGCCAAGGGCTAGCGGGAGGGCCCCATGAGCAGTACTTC CASSQGLAGGPHEQYF TRBD2 TRBV4-2 . TRBJ2-4